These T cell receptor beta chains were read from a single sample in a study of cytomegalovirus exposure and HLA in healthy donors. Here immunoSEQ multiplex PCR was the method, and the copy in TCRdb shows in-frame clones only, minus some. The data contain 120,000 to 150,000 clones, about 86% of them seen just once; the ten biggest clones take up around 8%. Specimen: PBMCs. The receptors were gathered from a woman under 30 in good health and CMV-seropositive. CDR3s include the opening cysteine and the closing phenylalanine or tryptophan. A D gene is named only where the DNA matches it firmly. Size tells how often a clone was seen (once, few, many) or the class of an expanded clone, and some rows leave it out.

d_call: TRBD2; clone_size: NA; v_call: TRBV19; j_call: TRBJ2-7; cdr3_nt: TGTGCCAGTAGCGCCCTCTATAGAGCTAGCGGGGGCTCCTACGAGCAGTACTTC; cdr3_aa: CASSALYRASGGSYEQYF
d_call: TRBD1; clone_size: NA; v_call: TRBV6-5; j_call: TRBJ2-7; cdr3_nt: TGTGCCAGTTGGGACAGGGGGTCCGACGAGCAGTACTTC; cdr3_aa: CASWDRGSDEQYF
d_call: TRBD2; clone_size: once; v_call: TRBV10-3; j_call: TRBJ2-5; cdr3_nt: TGTGCCATCAGTGCCGGGAGGGCGCAAGAGACCCAGTACTTC; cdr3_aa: CAISAGRAQETQYF
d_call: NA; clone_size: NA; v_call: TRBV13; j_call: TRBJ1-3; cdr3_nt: TGTGCCAGCAGCTTAGACAGGGCTGGAAACACCATATATTTT; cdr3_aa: CASSLDRAGNTIYF
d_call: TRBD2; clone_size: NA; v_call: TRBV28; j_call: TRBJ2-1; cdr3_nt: TGTGCCAGCAGTTCCCTAGCGGGAGTAGTCAATGAGCAGTTCTTC; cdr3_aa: CASSSLAGVVNEQFF
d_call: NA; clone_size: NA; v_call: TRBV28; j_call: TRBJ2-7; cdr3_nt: TGTGCCAGCAGCCCGACAGGGGAGGGCGACGAGCAGTACTTC; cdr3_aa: CASSPTGEGDEQYF
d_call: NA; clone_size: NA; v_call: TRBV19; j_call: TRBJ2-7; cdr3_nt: TGTGCCAGTAGTATAGACGGCTACGAGCAGTACTTC; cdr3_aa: CASSIDGYEQYF
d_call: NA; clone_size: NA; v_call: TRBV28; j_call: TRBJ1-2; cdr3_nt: TGTGCCAGCAGTTTATGGCCCGGGGGGGGGATCATATCTGGCTATGGCTACACCTTC; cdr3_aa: CASSLWPGGGIISGYGYTF
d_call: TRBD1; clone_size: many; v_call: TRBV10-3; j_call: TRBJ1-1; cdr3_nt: TGTGCCATCAGTGAGTCTTACAGGGGTCACACTGAAGCTTTCTTT; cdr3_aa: CAISESYRGHTEAFF
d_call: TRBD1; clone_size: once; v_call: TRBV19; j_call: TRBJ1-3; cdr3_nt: TGTGCCAGTAGCCTTCCGACAGGGGGTATTATTACTGGAAACACCATATATTTT; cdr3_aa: CASSLPTGGIITGNTIYF
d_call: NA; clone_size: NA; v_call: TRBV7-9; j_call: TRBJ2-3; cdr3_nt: TGTGCCAGCAGCGCAGGCGCGGGGCATACGCAGTATTTT; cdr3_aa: CASSAGAGHTQYF
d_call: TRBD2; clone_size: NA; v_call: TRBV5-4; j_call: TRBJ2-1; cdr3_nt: TGTGCCAGCAGCTTGGGACTAGCGGGGACCTACAATGAGCAGTTCTTC; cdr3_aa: CASSLGLAGTYNEQFF